The 25 T cell receptor beta chains listed next were all sequenced from one sample in a study of identical twins. In TCRdb, the 5' RACE reads were re-called with MiXCR into one record per CDR3 protein. The data contain 700,000 or so distinct CDR3 sequences, under 9% of them seen just once; the ten biggest clones take up 0.98%. These data also formed part of another study, on yellow fever vaccine responses in identical twins.

Specimen: PBMCs. The origin of the receptors is a woman aged 18-30 years in good health.

This clonotype was found a few times. The chain is built from TRBV19 and TRBJ2-1; D is unclear. Germline CDR1 and CDR2: LNHDA and SQIVND (reference sequence). The CDR3 has 15 residues. Trimming shortened V by 0 bases and J by 2 bases, and 8 bases separated the two germline ends. The CDR3 region has the DNA TGTGCCAGTAGTATAGACCAGAATACCTACAATGAGCAGTTCTTC. Protein: CASSIDQNTYNEQFF.

This clonotype was seen only a few times. The chain carries TRBV28 and TRBJ2-2, with 12 bases fitting TRBD2. The CDR3 spans 17 residues. The germline V gene has CDR1 MDHEN and CDR2 SYDVKM. V trimming: 7 bases; J trimming: 6 bases; junction bases outside the gene matches: 12. CDR3 region: CASNQILAGGPAGELFF. The DNA for the CDR3 is TGTGCCAGCAACCAGATCCTAGCGGGAGGGCCCGCCGGGGAGCTGTTTTTT.

This clonotype was recorded a few times. The gene calls are TRBV20-1 and TRBJ2-3, with no clear D. Trimming cost V 8 bases and J 3 bases, with 18 bases left between them. This CDR3 contains 14 residues. Germline values: CDR1 DFQATT, CDR2 SNEGSKA (reference sequence). CDR3 nucleotides: TGCAGTATTAGTGTAGCAGAAGTTACAGATACGCAGTATTTT. Protein product: CSISVAEVTDTQYF.

The CDR3 spells CSARPGQTNTGELFF. The CDR3 DNA reads as TGCAGTGCTAGACCGGGACAGACGAACACCGGGGAGCTGTTTTTT. The chain couples TRBV20-1 to TRBJ2-2, with TRBD1 matching over 7 bases. V gave up 2 bases and J gave up 0 bases; unmatched junction bases: 3. CDR1 and CDR2 from the germline V gene are DFQATT and SNEGSKA (reference sequence). The CDR3 contains 15 residues.

The V call is TRBV27, the J call TRBJ1-6, with D maybe TRBD1 (6 bases). CDR3 size: 14 residues. CDR1 MNHEY and CDR2 SMNVEV come from the germline V gene (reference sequence). V was clipped by 7 bases and J by 7 bases, with 14 bases between them. For the CDR3, the DNA is TGTGCCAGCACCCGCAGGACAGAGAATTCACCCCTCCACTTT. Its protein product is CASTRRTENSPLHF.

This clonotype was recorded many times. The chain couples TRBV5-1 to TRBJ2-5; D unresolved. Germline V CDR1 and CDR2: SGHRS, YFSETQ. With 1 base removed from V and 3 bases from J, the gap between germline ends came to 7 bases. CDR3 length: 13 residues. CDR3 residues: CASSLKGEETQYF. DNA for the CDR3: TGCGCCAGCAGCTTGAAGGGCGAAGAGACCCAGTACTTC.

This clonotype was seen a handful of times. DNA for the CDR3: TGTGCCAGCACCCCTAGGGGGCACGGAAATCAGCCCCAGCATTTT. Translated: CASTPRGHGNQPQHF. The rearrangement uses TRBV12-3 or TRBV12-4 and TRBJ1-5; 7 bases fit TRBD1. The CDR3 length is 15 residues. The V and J ends lost 7 bases and 4 bases, in that order; junction bases with no gene match: 10.

The chain recombines TRBV12-3 or TRBV12-4 with TRBJ2-2; D gene unclear. Trimming cost V 8 bases and J 4 bases, with 11 bases left between them. The CDR3 runs to 13 residues. CDR3 sequence: CASAQRGTGELFF. DNA for the CDR3: TGTGCCAGCGCCCAGAGAGGCACCGGGGAGCTGTTTTTT.

This clonotype appeared a few times. The gene calls are TRBV6-5 and TRBJ2-5, with a possible D match to TRBD2 (5 bases). V gave up 0 bases and J gave up 5 bases, with 10 bases separating them. CDR3 length: 14 residues. Germline values: CDR1 MNHEY, CDR2 SVGAGI. The CDR3 loop reads CASSYSGGWETQYF. CDR3 bases: TGTGCCAGCAGTTACTCAGGAGGTTGGGAGACCCAGTACTTC.

In this sample, this clonotype turned up many times. The chain uses TRBV12-3 or TRBV12-4 and TRBJ2-7; D assignment may be TRBD1 or TRBD2 (5 bases each). The CDR3 extends over 13 amino acids. V lost 9 bases and J 7 bases, leaving 19 bases between the germline ends. The CDR3 spells CASQGRSRGEQYF. The CDR3 nucleotides are TGTGCCAGTCAGGGTCGGTCCAGAGGGGAGCAGTACTTC.

This clonotype was seen a few times. The rearrangement joins TRBV28 to TRBJ1-6; D remains ambiguous. V was shortened by 2 bases and J by 8 bases, with 10 bases between the two germline ends. Germline assignment: CDR1 MDHEN and CDR2 SYDVKM. This CDR3 comprises 14 residues. As DNA, the CDR3 is TGTGCCAGCAGTTTAACACCACACCATTCACCCCTCCACTTT. Its translation: CASSLTPHHSPLHF.

The table lists this clonotype with many counts. V and J are TRBV18 and TRBJ2-3; D remains ambiguous. The CDR3 has 12 residues. V dropped 2 bases and J dropped 4 bases, with 4 bases sitting between them. Germline CDR1 KGHSH, CDR2 LQKENI. CDR3 sequence: CASSPRADTQYF. The CDR3 DNA reads as TGTGCCAGCTCACCAAGGGCAGATACGCAGTATTTT.

Notes on this clonotype: A much larger clone differs from this one at a single base, so this may be a read error. The rearrangement joins TRBV2 to TRBJ2-7; the match to TRBD1 covers 8 bases. The CDR3 is 13 amino acids. CDR1 is SNHLY, CDR2 FYNNEI, per germline. V gave up 5 bases and J gave up 6 bases; unmatched junction bases: 6. In DNA, the CDR3 is TGTGCCAGCAGTCCGGGACAGGTTTTCGAGCAGTACTTC. Translating gives CASSPGQVFEQYF.

The chain links TRBV28 to TRBJ2-5; 8 bases line up with TRBD2. Germline CDR1 reads MDHEN; CDR2 reads SYDVKM. The CDR3 has 15 residues. After removal of 5 bases from V and 2 bases from J, the junction contained 7 bases not matched to a gene. The CDR3 region is CASSPAGVWQETQYF. The CDR3 coding sequence is TGTGCCAGCAGTCCAGCGGGAGTATGGCAAGAGACCCAGTACTTC.

The chain carries TRBV3-1 and TRBJ2-1; possible D gene TRBD2, 6 bases. V was trimmed by 2 bases and J by 0 bases, leaving 11 bases between them. The germline V gene has CDR1 LGHDT and CDR2 YNNKEL (reference sequence). This CDR3 has 16 amino acids. CDR3 region: CASSQNRGSSYNEQFF. The CDR3 DNA sequence: TGTGCCAGCAGCCAAAATCGGGGGAGCTCCTACAATGAGCAGTTCTTC.

This clonotype was seen only a few times. The chain uses TRBV28 and TRBJ2-7; 7 positions match TRBD1. Germline V lookup: CDR1 MDHEN, CDR2 SYDVKM. Unmatched junction bases numbered 7, after V lost 6 bases and J lost 5 bases. The CDR3 runs 13 residues. The chain's CDR3 is CASSADRVHEQYF. The DNA of the CDR3 is TGTGCCAGCAGCGCCGACAGGGTGCACGAGCAGTACTTC.

The chain is built from TRBV25-1 and TRBJ1-6, with 9 bases that match TRBD1. This CDR3 spans 16 amino acids. Germline-derived CDR1 and CDR2 are MGHDK and SYGVNS. J lost 7 bases, V lost 1 base, and 5 bases had no gene match. CDR3 in amino acids: CASSESVGTGNSPLHF. The CDR3 DNA is TGTGCCAGCAGTGAATCTGTTGGGACAGGGAATTCACCCCTCCACTTT.

The V call is TRBV7-3, the J call TRBJ2-1, with D perhaps matching TRBD2 (6 bases). V lost 4 bases and J lost 5, with 21 bases in between. There are 17 residues in the CDR3. The germline V gene has CDR1 SGHTA and CDR2 FQGTGA. Here the CDR3 reads CASSSPSGLHGHNEQFF. As DNA, the CDR3 is TGTGCCAGCAGCTCACCCTCGGGACTTCACGGTCACAATGAGCAGTTCTTC.

The table lists this clonotype with a few counts. The rearrangement links TRBV19 to TRBJ1-1, with 7 bases aligning to TRBD1. The CDR3 length is 14 residues. The germline V gene encodes CDR1 LNHDA and CDR2 SQIVND (reference sequence). With V trimmed by 4 bases and J by 1 base, 3 bases remained unmatched. The CDR3 spells CASSTRQGNTEAFF. As DNA, the CDR3 is TGTGCCAGTAGTACTCGACAGGGGAACACTGAAGCTTTCTTT.

This clonotype was seen only a few times. CDR3 sequence (DNA): TGTGCCATCAGTGAGTCTGCGTCCAGCCAGTACTTC. This translates into CAISESASSQYF. V usage is TRBV10-3 and J usage is TRBJ2-5; no clear D gene. The CDR3 totals 12 residues. V lost 0 bases and J 10 bases, leaving 9 bases between the germline ends. CDR1 and CDR2 (germline): ENHRY, SYGVKD.

The chain has TRBV5-1 and TRBJ1-1; unclear D gene. Germline CDR1 is SGHRS and CDR2 is YFSETQ. The CDR3 has 13 residues. The ends were cut back, 5 bases at V and 4 bases at J, with 12 bases in the middle. The CDR3 protein is CASSPGVGTEAFF. CDR3 nucleotide sequence: TGCGCCAGCAGTCCTGGAGTGGGCACTGAAGCTTTCTTT.

Many counts were recorded for this clonotype. The chain combines TRBV28 with TRBJ2-4; D assignment may be TRBD1 or TRBD2 (5 bases each). Germline V lookup: CDR1 MDHEN, CDR2 SYDVKM. The CDR3 extends over 16 amino acids. V was shortened by 5 bases and J by 0 bases, with 14 bases between the two germline ends. The CDR3 protein is CASSKMGELAKNIQYF. CDR3 DNA: TGTGCCAGCAGTAAAATGGGGGAATTAGCCAAAAACATTCAGTACTTC.

This clonotype has a count of ten or more. The V gene is TRBV3-1, the J gene TRBJ2-1, with TRBD2 identical over 13 bases. Per the germline V gene, CDR1 is LGHDT and CDR2 is YNNKEL (reference sequence). V lost 4 bases, J lost 4 bases, and 4 bases stayed unmatched. The CDR3 has 16 residues. The CDR3 region has the DNA TGTGCCAGCAGCCGTTGGACTAGCGGGGGATACAATGAGCAGTTCTTC. It codes for CASSRWTSGGYNEQFF.

This clonotype was observed a few times. The chain combines TRBV6-2 or TRBV6-3 with TRBJ2-3; D ambiguous. CDR1 is MNHEY, CDR2 SVGEGT, per germline. This CDR3 is built from 15 residues. The ends were cut back, 2 bases at V and 4 bases at J, with 13 bases in the middle. CDR3 nucleotide sequence: TGTGCCAGCAGTTACAATGGGGATCTGGCAGATACGCAGTATTTT. This sequence encodes CASSYNGDLADTQYF.

This chain uses TRBV7-9 with TRBJ1-6; D remains unclear. From germline, CDR1 is SEHNR and CDR2 FQNEAQ (reference sequence). The CDR3 is 14 residues long. Trimming pared 1 base from V and 8 bases from J, leaving 9 bases between. CDR3 protein: CASSLGFWDSPLHF. CDR3 sequence (DNA): TGTGCCAGCAGCTTAGGGTTTTGGGATTCACCCCTCCACTTT. The entire variable domain, with the rest obtained from reference TRBV7-9 and TRBJ1-6, is as follows: DTGVSQNPRHKITKRGQNVTFRCDPISEHNRLYWYRQTLGQGPEFLTYFQNEAQLEKSRLLSDRFSAERPKGSFSTLEIQRTEQGDSAMYLCASSLGFWDSPLHFGNGTRLTVT.